This is a list of T cell receptor beta chains from one sample in a study of T cell responses to AZD1222 COVID-19 vaccine. Sequencing used immunoSEQ multiplex PCR; TCRdb keeps in-frame clones, though not all of them. The repertoire has about 120,000 clones, roughly nine tenths of them found once; the top ten carry 2% to 3%. Sequencing used peripheral blood, obtained on day 0 of AZD1222 vaccination. The receptors were gathered from an adult in good health. Both conserved end residues are part of each CDR3. The order of the fields is CDR3 length, D gene, V gene, J gene, clone size, CDR3 protein, CDR3 DNA. A D gene is named only where the DNA matches it firmly. The size entry is marked missing in some rows and otherwise reads once, few, many or a size class.

>13|TRBD1|TRBV30|TRBJ1-2|-
CAWSPGTAYGYTF
TGTGCCTGGAGTCCCGGGACAGCCTATGGCTACACCTTC
>15|-|TRBV10-3|TRBJ2-2|-
CAISEGLANTGELFF
TGTGCCATCAGTGAGGGACTTGCGAACACCGGGGAGCTGTTTTTT
>14|-|TRBV3-1/TRBV3-2|TRBJ1-1|-
CASSQEYGNTEAFF
TGTGCCAGCAGCCAAGAATACGGGAACACTGAAGCTTTCTTT
>14|-|TRBV6-5|TRBJ2-7|-
CASRARQGGYEQYF
TGTGCCAGCAGGGCAAGACAAGGGGGCTACGAGCAGTACTTC
>16|-|TRBV20-1|TRBJ2-7|-
CSASRMDPTISYEQYF
TGCAGTGCTAGTCGGATGGATCCCACAATCTCTTACGAGCAGTACTTC
>14|-|TRBV6-6|TRBJ1-3|-
CASSYGTIGNTIYF
TGTGCCAGCAGTTACGGGACAATAGGAAACACCATATATTTT
>15|TRBD1|TRBV5-1|TRBJ1-1|once
CASSLTGSVNTEAFF
TGCGCCAGCAGCCTGACAGGGTCGGTGAACACTGAAGCTTTCTTT
>17|-|TRBV9|TRBJ2-1|few
CASSVGLVASRNNEQFF
TGTGCCAGCAGCGTAGGGTTGGTGGCTAGCCGAAACAATGAGCAGTTCTTC
>14|TRBD1|TRBV2|TRBJ1-3|-
CASAGGSAGNTIYF
TGTGCCAGCGCAGGGGGCTCGGCTGGAAACACCATATATTTT
>14|-|TRBV10-1|TRBJ1-1|-
CASSVSDRSTEAFF
TGCGCCAGCAGTGTTTCAGACAGGAGCACTGAAGCTTTCTTT
>13|-|TRBV7-3|TRBJ2-3|-
CASSYRAGDTQYF
TGTGCCAGCAGCTACCGGGCGGGGGATACGCAGTATTTT
>15|-|TRBV12-2|TRBJ1-1|once
CASRFLRDRDTEAFF
TGTGCAAGTCGCTTCCTCCGGGACAGAGACACTGAAGCTTTCTTT
>13|TRBD1|TRBV6-5|TRBJ1-2|-
CASSYRTDRGYTF
TGTGCCAGCAGTTACCGGACGGACAGGGGCTACACCTTC
>14|-|TRBV7-2|TRBJ1-6|-
CASSRSSYNSPLHF
TGTGCCAGCAGCCGGAGCTCCTATAATTCACCCCTCCACTTT
>13|-|TRBV28|TRBJ1-2|-
CASSNPPHYGYTF
TGTGCCAGCAGCAACCCTCCCCACTATGGCTACACCTTC
>16|TRBD2|TRBV9|TRBJ2-3|-
CASSGGTSRRTDTQYF
TGTGCCAGCAGCGGAGGGACTAGCAGACGCACAGATACGCAGTATTTT
>13|-|TRBV6-6|TRBJ1-1|few
CASSSMGRTEAFF
TGTGCCAGCAGTAGCATGGGTCGCACTGAAGCTTTCTTT
>13|-|TRBV19|TRBJ2-5|-
CASRTQGGETQYF
TGTGCCAGTAGGACACAGGGAGGGGAGACCCAGTACTTC
>17|-|TRBV11-1|TRBJ2-3|-
CASSLASFFGSTDTQYF
TGTGCCAGCAGCTTAGCGTCCTTCTTCGGTAGCACAGATACGCAGTATTTT
>13|-|TRBV11-3|TRBJ2-2|once
CASSSQSTGELFF
TGTGCCAGCAGCTCGCAGAGCACCGGGGAGCTGTTTTTT
>16|TRBD1|TRBV10-2|TRBJ2-1|-
CASSEPGQGSYNEQFF
TGCGCCAGCAGTGAGCCGGGACAGGGCTCCTACAATGAGCAGTTCTTC
>15|TRBD2|TRBV6-1|TRBJ2-5|once
CASSERLAGEETQYF
TGTGCCAGCAGTGAACGCCTAGCGGGAGAAGAGACCCAGTACTTC
>13|TRBD2|TRBV24-1|TRBJ2-1|once
CATSRAGGNEQFF
TGTGCCACCAGTCGAGCGGGAGGGAATGAGCAGTTCTTC
>14|-|TRBV5-4|TRBJ2-3|-
CASSQDGGTDTQYF
TGTGCCAGCAGCCAGGACGGAGGCACAGATACGCAGTATTTT
>14|TRBD1|TRBV7-9|TRBJ1-1|once
CASSTGGTETEAFF
TGTGCCAGCAGCACAGGGGGAACGGAAACTGAAGCTTTCTTT
>15|TRBD2|TRBV5-1|TRBJ2-2|-
CASSPRTSGTGELFF
TGCGCCAGCAGCCCGCGGACTAGCGGGACCGGGGAGCTGTTTTTT
>17|TRBD2|TRBV20-1|TRBJ2-2|-
CSASGALGGRSSGELFF
TGCAGTGCTAGTGGGGCCCTGGGCGGGAGGTCTAGCGGGGAGCTGTTTTTT
>12|-|TRBV10-2|TRBJ2-7|-
CASSVKNYEQYF
TGCGCCAGCAGTGTTAAGAACTACGAGCAGTACTTC
>15|-|TRBV19|TRBJ1-6|-
CASSPSQGKNSPLHF
TGTGCCAGTAGTCCTTCGCAGGGGAAGAATTCACCCCTCCACTTT
>16|TRBD1|TRBV18|TRBJ1-1|-
CASSPPTGQLNTEAFF
TGTGCCAGCTCACCACCAACGGGACAGCTGAACACTGAAGCTTTCTTT
>16|-|TRBV24-1|TRBJ2-3|few
CATSEGRARPTDTQYF
TGTGCCACCAGTGAAGGGCGGGCTAGGCCGACAGATACGCAGTATTTT
>16|TRBD2|TRBV11-1|TRBJ2-3|-
CASSPRVSGIVDTQYF
TGTGCCAGCAGCCCCCGGGTTAGCGGGATTGTAGATACGCAGTATTTT
>14|-|TRBV28|TRBJ2-3|once
CASLMTGSTDTQYF
TGTGCCAGCTTAATGACAGGCAGCACAGATACGCAGTATTTT
>14|-|TRBV24-1|TRBJ2-7|-
CATSDPDTPYEQYF
TGTGCCACCAGTGACCCGGACACACCCTACGAGCAGTACTTC
>14|-|TRBV19|TRBJ1-6|-
CASSIRMPGSPLHF
TGTGCCAGTAGTATTCGGATGCCGGGGTCACCCCTCCACTTT
>11|-|TRBV30|TRBJ1-1|-
CAWSGGFQAFF
TGTGCCTGGAGTGGGGGCTTCCAAGCTTTCTTT
>18|-|TRBV5-6|TRBJ1-3|-
CASSYRGGMASSGNTIYF
TGTGCCAGCAGCTACCGAGGTGGGATGGCCAGCTCTGGAAACACCATATATTTT
>17|-|TRBV6-1|TRBJ1-3|-
CASSEAGRSASGNTIYF
TGTGCCAGCAGTGAAGCAGGTCGGTCAGCCTCTGGAAACACCATATATTTT
>15|TRBD2|TRBV5-1|TRBJ2-5|once
CASSSEAGGPETQYF
TGCGCCAGCAGTTCCGAAGCGGGAGGGCCGGAGACCCAGTACTTC
>16|TRBD2|TRBV7-2|TRBJ2-7|-
CASSLGTSGPPYEQYF
TGTGCCAGCAGCTTGGGGACTAGCGGGCCCCCCTACGAGCAGTACTTC
>15|TRBD2|TRBV7-7|TRBJ2-1|-
CASSAGTSGSNEQFF
TGTGCTAGCAGCGCCGGGACTAGCGGGAGCAATGAGCAGTTCTTC
>14|TRBD1|TRBV15|TRBJ1-6|-
CATSRGTGASPLHF
TGTGCCACCAGCAGAGGGACAGGGGCGTCACCCCTCCACTTT
>15|TRBD1|TRBV19|TRBJ1-5|-
CASSELQGGGQPQHF
TGTGCCAGTAGTGAACTACAGGGGGGAGGTCAGCCCCAGCATTTT
>14|TRBD1|TRBV9|TRBJ2-5|-
CASSLQGAAETQYF
TGTGCCAGCAGCCTACAGGGGGCGGCAGAGACCCAGTACTTC
>17|TRBD2|TRBV18|TRBJ2-5|-
CASSALGPGLAQETQYF
TGTGCCAGCTCAGCCTTGGGCCCGGGACTAGCCCAAGAGACCCAGTACTTC
>16|TRBD2|TRBV9|TRBJ2-5|-
CASSVGVLAGQETQYF
TGTGCCAGCAGCGTAGGGGTGCTAGCGGGGCAAGAGACCCAGTACTTC
>16|-|TRBV6-5|TRBJ1-3|once
CASSWASPGDGNTIYF
TGTGCCAGCAGTTGGGCCTCCCCAGGGGATGGAAACACCATATATTTT
>13|-|TRBV12-3/TRBV12-4|TRBJ1-2|-
CASSSGGGYGYTF
TGTGCCAGCAGTTCGGGGGGTGGATATGGCTACACCTTC
>18|TRBD1|TRBV5-1|TRBJ2-7|-
CASKGHATGTANSYEQYF
TGCGCCAGCAAAGGGCACGCCACCGGGACAGCTAACTCCTACGAGCAGTACTTC
>15|-|TRBV6-6|TRBJ1-2|-
CASTPSGGEAYGYTF
TGTGCCAGCACCCCTTCGGGGGGGGAGGCCTATGGCTACACCTTC
>19|TRBD2|TRBV10-1|TRBJ2-5|-
CASSESGQREGLGGETQYF
TGCGCCAGCAGTGAGTCGGGGCAGCGGGAGGGCCTTGGGGGCGAGACCCAGTACTTC
>14|TRBD1|TRBV2|TRBJ1-5|-
CASSPDRGRQPQHF
TGTGCCAGCAGTCCTGACAGGGGACGTCAGCCCCAGCATTTT
>15|TRBD2|TRBV7-2|TRBJ2-7|-
CASSPELREGGEQYF
TGTGCCAGCAGCCCCGAGTTGCGGGAGGGCGGAGAGCAGTACTTC
>15|TRBD1|TRBV5-1|TRBJ1-2|-
CASSTGTGILYGYTF
TGCGCCAGCAGCACGGGGACAGGCATTCTCTATGGCTACACCTTC
>18|TRBD1|TRBV28|TRBJ1-2|-
CASSFPGTGGPLYYGYTF
TGTGCCAGCAGTTTCCCAGGGACAGGGGGTCCCCTCTACTATGGCTACACCTTC
>15|-|TRBV18|TRBJ2-7|-
CASSPTGGGSYEQYF
TGTGCCAGCTCACCAACAGGGGGGGGCTCCTACGAGCAGTACTTC
>12|-|TRBV12-3/TRBV12-4|TRBJ2-5|-
CARQGLEETQYF
TGTGCCAGACAGGGTTTGGAAGAGACCCAGTACTTC
>14|-|TRBV5-4|TRBJ1-2|-
CASSLGQENYGYTF
TGTGCCAGCAGCTTGGGACAGGAGAACTATGGCTACACCTTC
>16|TRBD1|TRBV5-1|TRBJ1-3|-
CASSSSTGYSGNTIYF
TGCGCCAGCAGCTCCTCGACAGGGTACTCTGGAAACACCATATATTTT
>11|-|TRBV28|TRBJ1-1|-
CASSLNRKAFF
TGTGCCAGCAGTTTAAACAGGAAGGCTTTCTTT